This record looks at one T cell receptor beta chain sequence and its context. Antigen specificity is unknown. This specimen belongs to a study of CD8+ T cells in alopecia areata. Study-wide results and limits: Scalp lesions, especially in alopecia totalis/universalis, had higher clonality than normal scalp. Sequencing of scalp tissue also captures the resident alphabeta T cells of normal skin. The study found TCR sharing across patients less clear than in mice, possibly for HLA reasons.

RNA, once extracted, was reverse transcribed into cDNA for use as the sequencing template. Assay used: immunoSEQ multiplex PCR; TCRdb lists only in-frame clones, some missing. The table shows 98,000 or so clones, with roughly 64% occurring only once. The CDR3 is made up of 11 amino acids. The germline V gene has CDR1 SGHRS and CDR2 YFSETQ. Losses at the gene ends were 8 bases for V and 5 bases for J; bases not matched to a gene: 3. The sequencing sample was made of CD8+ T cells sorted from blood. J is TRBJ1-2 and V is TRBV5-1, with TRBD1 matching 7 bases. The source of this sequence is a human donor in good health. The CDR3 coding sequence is TGCGCCAGTCTGGGACAGTATGGCTACACCTTC. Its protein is CASLGQYGYTF.